This TCR beta chain appears in the sequencing data of a study of T cell repertoires in cytomegalovirus infection. As for the study in general: A matching HLA type, together with CMV infection, was signaled by public TCR beta signatures. Study-level results: Cumulative frequency of public TCR beta families picked out carriers of CMV plus the relevant HLA. HLA-C-restricted, CMV-specific TCR beta clonotypes were dominant ex vivo.

In this sample, this clonotype turned up many times. What it binds is not known. The CDR3 has 15 amino acids. V was trimmed by 1 base and J by 5 bases, leaving 11 bases between them. Germline CDR1 is SSHAT and CDR2 is FNYEAQ (reference sequence). MiXCR, run by TCRdb on the reads, gives a single entry per CDR3 protein. The sample includes 110,000 to 150,000 distinct CDR3 sequences, roughly 6.5% of them seen just once. The TCR comes from a human donor in good health (CMV status not recorded). Some clones in this sample may be carry-over from other donors' samples. Source material: PBMCs. The chain uses TRBV7-7 and TRBJ2-2, with TRBD2 as a possible D gene (5 bases). The CDR3 protein is CASSLEPTGTGELFF. For the CDR3, the DNA is TGTGCCAGCAGCTTAGAACCGACGGGGACCGGGGAGCTGTTTTTT.